This T cell receptor beta chain is from a study of blood T cell repertoires in COVID-19. The study recruited people aged roughly 18 to 95 years across 24 US areas. This CDR3 has 16 residues. The germline V and J ends were trimmed by 1 base and 5 bases, with 17 bases remaining between them. The V gene's germline CDR1 is SEHNR and CDR2 FQNEAQ (reference sequence). Clones were sequenced by immunoSEQ multiplex PCR, and TCRdb holds only the in-frame ones, with some missing. The data hold a few hundred thousand clones, with roughly 90% observed a single time. This TCR came from a woman aged 40 to 50 who had recovered from COVID-19. The chain uses TRBV7-9 and TRBJ1-1; tentative D call: TRBD1 (5 bases). Sequences were obtained from PBMCs or T cells enriched from blood (not recorded which). CDR3 amino acids: CASSLGRAKPETEAFF. CDR3 sequence (DNA): TGTGCCAGCAGCTTAGGCAGGGCCAAGCCCGAGACTGAAGCTTTCTTT.